This entry describes one T cell receptor beta chain. Its antigen remains unknown. Each sample contributed around 10^5 TCR templates to the assay. Sequenced by immunoSEQ multiplex PCR; TCRdb stores in-frame clones only, minus some. Found here are tens of thousands of clones, 88% of them singletons; the top ten hold about 1.5%. This entry is derived from a study of siplizumab effects on memory and regulatory T cells. The study's findings and limits: Naive T cells seemed more diverse than memory cells and seemed major alloresponse contributors. Sequences below about 10^-5 frequency were poorly captured, and few alloreactive clones mapped to unstimulated subsets. Confirmation was lacking for the suppressive function of proliferating Tregs derived from siplizumab cultures.

V was trimmed by 7 bases and J by 6 bases, leaving 22 bases between them. Germline assignment: CDR1 WSHSY and CDR2 SAAADI. The CDR3 has 15 residues. The rearrangement uses TRBV10-2 and TRBJ2-7; possible D gene TRBD2, 6 bases. The source is a human donor in good health. Input material: Tregs sorted from blood. The CDR3 reads CASTGVVASPGEQYF. CDR3 DNA sequence: TGCGCCAGCACGGGAGTAGTGGCCTCCCCGGGCGAGCAGTACTTC.